Following are 26 T cell receptor beta chains from one sample sequenced in a study of patients and donors after allogeneic stem cell transplantation. TCRdb reprocessed the RT-PCR reads with MiXCR, giving one entry per CDR3 protein. The repertoire holds some 200,000 distinct CDR3 sequences, 41% seen once, with approximately 32% in the top ten. Sequenced: blood, either unsorted or a sorted T cell fraction (not recorded which). The receptors originated from a human donor who was either an allogeneic HSCT recipient or a stem cell or donor lymphocyte infusion donor (not recorded which). It is not recorded whose cells these are; they may come from a transplant donor.

This clonotype was picked up a small number of times. The chain uses TRBV13 and TRBJ2-7, with 8 nucleotides matching TRBD2. CDR3 length equals 12 residues. Trimming took 10 bases from V and 5 from J; bases not matched to a gene: 7. In germline, CDR1 is PRHDT, CDR2 FYEKMQ (reference sequence). DNA of the CDR3: TGTGCCAAGCGCGGGGGGTTTGACGAGCAGTACTTC. Its translation is CAKRGGFDEQYF.

This clonotype has a handful of counts. This chain connects TRBV29-1 to TRBJ2-7, with 8 bases matching TRBD1. This CDR3 is 12 amino acids long. Germline CDR1 SQVTM, CDR2 ANQGSEA. The junction had 2 bases not matched to a gene; V was cut back by 6 bases and J by 1 base. The chain's CDR3 is CSVWDRSYEQYF. CDR3 coding DNA: TGCAGCGTCTGGGACAGGTCCTACGAGCAGTACTTC.

The rearrangement joins TRBV5-1 to TRBJ1-1; TRBD1 is a possible D gene (5 bases). CDR1 SGHRS and CDR2 YFSETQ come from the germline V gene. V lost 1 base and J lost 1, with 8 bases in between. This CDR3 comprises 14 residues. The CDR3 is CASSLQGGNTEAFF. The CDR3, as DNA: TGCGCCAGCAGCTTGCAGGGAGGGAACACTGAAGCTTTCTTT. The variable domain in full, with the rest retrieved from reference TRBV5-1 and TRBJ1-1, is KAGVTQTPRYLIKTRGQQVTLSCSPISGHRSVSWYQQTPGQGLQFLFEYFSETQRNKGNFPGRFSGRQFSNSRSEMNVSTLELGDSALYLCASSLQGGNTEAFFGQGTRLTVV.

J is TRBJ2-7 and V is TRBV7-9; the match to TRBD2 covers 8 bases. From germline, CDR1 is SEHNR and CDR2 FQNEAQ (reference sequence). The CDR3 runs 14 residues. V shed 5 bases and J 3 bases; nucleotides not matched to a gene: 6. The CDR3 coding sequence is TGTGCCAGCAGCGCGGGACTAGGTTTCTACGAGCAGTACTTC. It codes for CASSAGLGFYEQYF.

V is TRBV7-2 and J is TRBJ1-1; D unclear. CDR3 size: 11 residues. Per germline, CDR1 SGHTA and CDR2 FQGNSA. V lost 5 bases, J lost 8 bases, and 9 bases lay in between. The CDR3 loop reads CASSPPGEAFF. The DNA of the CDR3 is TGTGCCAGCAGCCCGCCGGGGGAAGCTTTCTTT.

The rearrangement joins TRBV5-1 to TRBJ2-1; tentative D call: TRBD1 (5 bases). CDR1 SGHRS and CDR2 YFSETQ come from the germline V gene. This CDR3 has 16 residues. V was shortened by 5 bases and J by 4 bases, with 19 bases between the two germline ends. CDR3 coding DNA: TGCGCCAGCAGTTCCGGGCTCTACGACAGTTACAATGAGCAGTTCTTC. This encodes CASSSGLYDSYNEQFF.

The rearrangement links TRBV5-5 to TRBJ2-7, with TRBD1 matching 10 bases. Germline assignment: CDR1 SGHKS and CDR2 YYEKEE (reference sequence). With V trimmed by 4 bases and J by 3 bases, 13 bases remained unmatched. The CDR3 spans 17 residues. CDR3: CASSVSYRDRGYYEQYF. CDR3 DNA sequence: TGTGCCAGCAGCGTATCCTACCGGGACAGGGGATACTACGAGCAGTACTTC.

This clonotype was counted ten times or more. CDR3 coding DNA: TGTGCCAGCAGCTTAGGTGGGCCGGGCTCTAGCACAGATACGCAGTATTTT. Translated: CASSLGGPGSSTDTQYF. The rearrangement links TRBV7-2 to TRBJ2-3; D is unclear. V was shortened by 1 base and J by 0 bases, with 14 bases between the two germline ends. There are 17 residues in the CDR3. Germline values: CDR1 SGHTA, CDR2 FQGNSA.

The chain links TRBV6-5 to TRBJ2-6; D remains ambiguous. V was shortened by 5 bases and J by 0 bases, with 17 bases between the two germline ends. In germline, CDR1 is MNHEY, CDR2 SVGAGI. CDR3 size: 18 residues. The CDR3 is CASSQANLQSSGANVLTF. The CDR3 DNA is TGTGCCAGCAGTCAAGCCAACCTCCAGAGCTCTGGGGCCAACGTCCTGACTTTC.

This chain connects TRBV20-1 to TRBJ1-1; D gene uncertain. The V gene's germline CDR1 is DFQATT and CDR2 SNEGSKA (reference sequence). This CDR3 spans 13 amino acids. Deletions cut 6 bases from V and 1 base from J, with 12 bases between. The CDR3 here is CSAGRLSNTEAFF. DNA for the CDR3: TGCAGTGCCGGTCGACTGTCGAACACTGAAGCTTTCTTT.

V usage is TRBV6-5 and J usage is TRBJ1-4; D unresolved. Trimming removed 4 bases from V and 8 bases from J, with 14 bases in between. The CDR3 is 14 residues long. Looked up from germline, CDR1 is MNHEY and CDR2 is SVGAGI. For the CDR3, the DNA is TGTGCCAGCAGTTCCCCGACGAAAGGGGAAAAACTGTTTTTT. Protein: CASSSPTKGEKLFF.

Here the CDR3 DNA reads TGTGCCAGCAGCCCGATGTGGGCCAGTGAGTTTATGAACACTGAAGCTTTCTTT. It yields the protein CASSPMWASEFMNTEAFF. V and J are TRBV27 and TRBJ1-1, with D hard to call. CDR1 is MNHEY and CDR2 is SMNVEV in the germline V gene (reference sequence). V was clipped by 6 bases and J by 0 bases, with 23 bases between them. CDR3 length: 18 residues.

The chain combines TRBV7-9 with TRBJ1-6; D call uncertain. The V end was cut by 4 bases, the J end by 2 bases, with 9 bases between. Germline CDR1 SEHNR, CDR2 FQNEAQ (reference sequence). The length of the CDR3 is 15 residues. The CDR3 DNA sequence: TGTGCCAGCAGCTCGGGGAGCGCCTATAATTCACCCCTCCACTTT. Amino acids: CASSSGSAYNSPLHF.

The gene calls are TRBV21-1 and TRBJ1-2; TRBD1, as called in the table, went unchecked against the DNA. TRBV21-1 is tagged as a pseudogene. CDR3 size: 16 residues. The CDR3 nucleotides are TGTGCCAGCAGCGACCTGGGACAGCTACATCGTTATGGCTACACCTTC. Amino acid sequence: CASSDLGQLHRYGYTF.

The chain is built from TRBV9 and TRBJ2-5; TRBD1 matches at 7 bases. J lost 5 bases, V lost 2 bases, and 9 bases had no gene match. The germline V gene has CDR1 SGDLS and CDR2 YYNGEE. The CDR3 spans 15 residues. The CDR3 bases are TGTGCCAGCAGCGTTACCGGGACAGTGTGGGAGACCCAGTACTTC. Protein sequence: CASSVTGTVWETQYF.

This chain connects TRBV3-1 to TRBJ2-7; D gene ambiguous. CDR1 and CDR2 from the germline V gene are LGHDT and YNNKEL (reference sequence). The CDR3 covers 13 residues. The V gene lost 3 bases and the J gene lost 1 base, with 7 bases spanning the gap. The CDR3 DNA reads TGTGCCAGCAGCCACTTTAGGTCCTACGAGCAGTACTTC. Amino acids: CASSHFRSYEQYF.

The chain joins TRBV11-2 to TRBJ2-1; a possible D gene is TRBD1 (6 bases). The CDR3 has 12 amino acids. Germline CDR1 and CDR2: SGHAT and FQNNGV. Between the trimmed V and J ends, which lost 1 base and 15 bases, there was a span of 13 bases. The CDR3 loop is CASSLGGTNPFF. The CDR3 bases are TGTGCCAGCAGCTTAGGGGGGACAAATCCGTTCTTC. Full variable domain (remainder filled in from reference TRBV11-2 and TRBJ2-1): EAGVAQSPRYKIIEKRQSVAFWCNPISGHATLYWYQQILGQGPKLLIQFQNNGVVDDSQLPKDRFSAERLKGVDSTLKIQPAKLEDSAVYLCASSLGGTNPFFGPGTRLTVL.

This clonotype was seen a handful of times. This chain links TRBV7-2 with TRBJ1-5; D ambiguous. CDR1 SGHTA and CDR2 FQGNSA come from the germline V gene. The V gene lost 2 bases and the J gene lost 3 bases, with 8 bases spanning the gap. The CDR3 contains 14 residues. The CDR3 region is CASSLLEHNQPQHF. The CDR3 nucleotides are TGTGCCAGCAGCTTACTCGAGCACAATCAGCCCCAGCATTTT.

This clonotype turned up a few times. The V call is TRBV2, the J call TRBJ2-6; D perhaps matches TRBD1 (5 bases). V lost 2 bases to trimming and J lost 2 bases, with 16 bases between them. CDR3 length: 18 residues. Germline V lookup: CDR1 SNHLY, CDR2 FYNNEI. CDR3 protein: CASSEYVRAFAGANVLTF. As DNA, the CDR3 is TGTGCCAGCAGTGAATATGTCAGGGCTTTTGCTGGGGCCAACGTCCTGACTTTC.

V usage is TRBV4-2 and J usage is TRBJ1-6, with D unclear. Germline V CDR1 and CDR2: LGHNA, YNFKEQ. This CDR3 has 16 residues. V dropped 6 bases and J dropped 6 bases, with 18 bases sitting between them. The CDR3 region is CASRLGERETNSPLHF. The CDR3 DNA follows: TGTGCCAGCAGACTCGGAGAAAGAGAAACTAATTCACCCCTCCACTTT.

This clonotype showed up just a few times. The J gene is TRBJ1-2, the V gene TRBV6-6, with D uncertain. The length of the CDR3 is 15 residues. V was cut by 0 bases and J by 2 bases, with 10 bases left in between. The germline gives CDR1 MNHNY, CDR2 SVGAGI (reference sequence). The DNA of the CDR3 is TGTGCCAGCAGTTACTCGAGGTCGTCGAACTATGGCTACACCTTC. Translation gives CASSYSRSSNYGYTF.

This clonotype was seen only a few times. The CDR3 DNA sequence: TGTGCCAGCAGCTCCGGACAGGGGGCTGTCACAGATACGCAGTATTTT. It specifies CASSSGQGAVTDTQYF. This chain connects TRBV7-9 to TRBJ2-3, with 11 bases aligning to TRBD1. The germline CDR1 and CDR2 sequences are SEHNR and FQNEAQ (reference sequence). The CDR3 has 16 amino acids. V lost 4 bases, J lost 2 bases, and 5 bases stayed unmatched.

The chain couples TRBV6-1 to TRBJ1-5; D not resolved. Trimming removed 9 bases at V and 2 bases at J, with 20 bases between. Germline CDR1 is MNHNS and CDR2 is SASEGT. The length of the CDR3 is 16 residues. CDR3 amino acids: CASGGPSPRGNQPQHF. The CDR3 nucleotides read TGTGCCAGTGGAGGGCCAAGCCCAAGGGGCAATCAGCCCCAGCATTTT.

The genes are TRBV6-2 or TRBV6-3 and TRBJ1-3; the D gene is possibly TRBD1 (5 bases). This CDR3 is built from 15 residues. Germline values: CDR1 MNHEY, CDR2 SVGEGT. V lost 6 bases, J lost 0 bases, and 12 bases lay in between. Here the CDR3 reads CASRTGPSSGNTIYF. For the CDR3, the DNA is TGTGCCAGCAGGACGGGACCGAGCTCTGGAAACACCATATATTTT.

This sequence joins TRBV5-1 and TRBJ1-2; no reliable D call. Germline CDR1 and CDR2: SGHRS and YFSETQ. Trimming took 4 bases from V and 4 from J, leaving 23 bases between them. CDR3 length: 17 residues. In DNA form, the CDR3 reads TGCGCCAGCAGCCAATTTAATGACCGGGAGGGTAGCTATGGCTACACCTTC. The encoded protein is CASSQFNDREGSYGYTF.

This chain joins TRBV27 and TRBJ2-1, with no clear D. In germline, CDR1 is MNHEY, CDR2 SMNVEV (reference sequence). The CDR3 has 15 amino acids. Trimming pared 8 bases from V and 0 bases from J, leaving 14 bases between. Here the CDR3 DNA reads TGTGCCAGCTCTCCCTATCGGAGCTCCTACAATGAGCAGTTCTTC. This gives the protein CASSPYRSSYNEQFF.